Listed below are T cell receptor beta chains from one sample, sequenced in a study of OX40 agonist ivuxolimab in advanced cancers. Assay used: immunoSEQ multiplex PCR; TCRdb lists only in-frame clones, some missing. This sample has 25,000 to 35,000 clones, with almost 85% found just once. The sequences come from CD4+ or CD8+ T cells sorted from blood, collected in a trial of the OX40 agonist ivuxolimab. All receptors come from an adult with an advanced solid tumor such as melanoma, head and neck, liver or kidney cancer. Each CDR3 is given with its conserved first and last residue. The D gene is left open where the match is weak. Clone size appears in some rows only: once, few, many, or a class for an expanded clone.

abundance: NA; j_gene: TRBJ2-4; d_gene: NA; v_gene: TRBV28; CDR3aa: CASSEGVKNIQYF; CDR3nt: TGTGCCAGCAGTGAGGGGGTCAAAAACATTCAGTACTTC
abundance: NA; j_gene: TRBJ2-2; d_gene: TRBD2; v_gene: TRBV6-1; CDR3aa: CASRLAGGVGELFF; CDR3nt: TGTGCCAGCCGGTTAGCGGGAGGGGTCGGGGAGCTGTTTTTT
abundance: once; j_gene: TRBJ2-7; d_gene: TRBD1; v_gene: TRBV7-9; CDR3aa: CASSLGGTGGSYEQYF; CDR3nt: TGTGCCAGCAGCTTAGGAGGGACAGGGGGCTCTTACGAGCAGTACTTC
abundance: NA; j_gene: TRBJ2-7; d_gene: NA; v_gene: TRBV27; CDR3aa: CASSFRGRTYEQYF; CDR3nt: TGTGCCAGCAGTTTTAGGGGGAGAACCTACGAGCAGTACTTC
abundance: NA; j_gene: TRBJ2-2; d_gene: NA; v_gene: TRBV29-1; CDR3aa: CSVEVRASTGELFF; CDR3nt: TGCAGCGTTGAGGTCCGAGCATCCACCGGGGAGCTGTTTTTT
abundance: NA; j_gene: TRBJ2-7; d_gene: TRBD2; v_gene: TRBV27; CDR3aa: CASSLSGLAGGYEQYF; CDR3nt: TGTGCCAGCAGTTTATCCGGGCTAGCGGGGGGCTACGAGCAGTACTTC
abundance: NA; j_gene: TRBJ2-5; d_gene: NA; v_gene: TRBV28; CDR3aa: CASSLPTGWETQYF; CDR3nt: TGTGCCAGCAGTCTCCCGACAGGATGGGAGACCCAGTACTTC
abundance: NA; j_gene: TRBJ2-3; d_gene: TRBD2; v_gene: TRBV30; CDR3aa: CAAWGGTDTQYF; CDR3nt: TGTGCCGCCTGGGGGGGAACAGATACGCAGTATTTT
abundance: NA; j_gene: TRBJ1-4; d_gene: NA; v_gene: TRBV7-9; CDR3aa: CASRPLGSNEKLFF; CDR3nt: TGTGCCAGCAGGCCTTTGGGCAGCAATGAAAAACTGTTTTTT
abundance: NA; j_gene: TRBJ1-5; d_gene: NA; v_gene: TRBV27; CDR3aa: CASSLSMGNQPQHF; CDR3nt: TGTGCCAGCAGTTTATCGATGGGAAATCAGCCCCAGCATTTT
abundance: NA; j_gene: TRBJ1-1; d_gene: TRBD1; v_gene: TRBV10-3; CDR3aa: CAISVAGGNTEAFF; CDR3nt: TGTGCCATCAGTGTGGCAGGGGGGAACACTGAAGCTTTCTTT
abundance: NA; j_gene: TRBJ2-7; d_gene: NA; v_gene: TRBV15; CDR3aa: CATTSLAENEQYF; CDR3nt: TGTGCCACTACGTCGTTGGCGGAGAACGAGCAGTACTTC
abundance: once; j_gene: TRBJ2-4; d_gene: NA; v_gene: TRBV7-3; CDR3aa: CASSLRQTTRENIQYF; CDR3nt: TGTGCCAGCAGCTTAAGACAAACCACTAGAGAAAACATTCAGTACTTC
abundance: few; j_gene: TRBJ1-5; d_gene: TRBD1; v_gene: TRBV28; CDR3aa: CASRRQGFRNQPQHF; CDR3nt: TGTGCCAGCAGGCGACAGGGGTTTAGGAATCAGCCCCAGCATTTT
abundance: NA; j_gene: TRBJ2-1; d_gene: NA; v_gene: TRBV19; CDR3aa: CASSAGGGYNEQFF; CDR3nt: TGTGCCAGTAGTGCAGGGGGGGGATACAATGAGCAGTTCTTC
abundance: NA; j_gene: TRBJ2-7; d_gene: TRBD2; v_gene: TRBV7-2; CDR3aa: CASSLRTSGTYEQYF; CDR3nt: TGTGCCAGCAGCTTACGGACTAGCGGTACCTACGAGCAGTACTTC
abundance: medium-sized; j_gene: TRBJ2-1; d_gene: TRBD2; v_gene: TRBV19; CDR3aa: CASSVGLADYNEQFF; CDR3nt: TGTGCCAGTAGCGTCGGACTAGCCGACTACAATGAGCAGTTCTTC
abundance: NA; j_gene: TRBJ1-2; d_gene: NA; v_gene: TRBV4-2; CDR3aa: CASSPEGAEYGYTF; CDR3nt: TGTGCCAGCAGCCCAGAAGGGGCGGAATATGGCTACACCTTC
abundance: NA; j_gene: TRBJ1-1; d_gene: NA; v_gene: TRBV10-3; CDR3aa: CAISGRGGDTEAFF; CDR3nt: TGTGCCATCAGTGGTAGGGGCGGGGACACTGAAGCTTTCTTT
abundance: NA; j_gene: TRBJ2-3; d_gene: NA; v_gene: TRBV30; CDR3aa: CAWSMGATDTQYF; CDR3nt: TGTGCCTGGAGCATGGGGGCCACAGATACGCAGTATTTT
abundance: NA; j_gene: TRBJ2-4; d_gene: NA; v_gene: TRBV4-1; CDR3aa: CASSQVRADFVGKNIQYF; CDR3nt: TGCGCCAGCAGCCAAGTTCGAGCGGACTTCGTTGGCAAAAACATTCAGTACTTC
abundance: NA; j_gene: TRBJ1-2; d_gene: NA; v_gene: TRBV7-9; CDR3aa: CASSLQETVVYGYTF; CDR3nt: TGTGCCAGCAGCTTACAAGAGACAGTGGTCTATGGCTACACCTTC
abundance: NA; j_gene: TRBJ1-1; d_gene: NA; v_gene: TRBV7-9; CDR3aa: CASSLGGLESLNTEAFF; CDR3nt: TGTGCCAGCAGCTTAGGGGGTCTAGAGAGCCTGAACACTGAAGCTTTCTTT
abundance: once; j_gene: TRBJ2-3; d_gene: NA; v_gene: TRBV2; CDR3aa: CASSLRAWDNTDTQYF; CDR3nt: TGTGCCAGCAGTCTACGAGCTTGGGACAACACAGATACGCAGTATTTT
abundance: NA; j_gene: TRBJ2-7; d_gene: NA; v_gene: TRBV5-8; CDR3aa: CASSLAPGTYEQYF; CDR3nt: TGTGCCAGCAGCTTGGCCCCAGGGACCTACGAGCAGTACTTC
abundance: NA; j_gene: TRBJ2-2; d_gene: TRBD2; v_gene: TRBV7-9; CDR3aa: CASRPGTSKSGELFF; CDR3nt: TGTGCCAGCAGGCCCGGGACTAGTAAATCCGGGGAGCTGTTTTTT
abundance: NA; j_gene: TRBJ1-1; d_gene: NA; v_gene: TRBV11-2; CDR3aa: CASSPPYTEAFF; CDR3nt: TGTGCCAGCAGCCCGCCCTACACTGAAGCTTTCTTT
abundance: NA; j_gene: TRBJ1-2; d_gene: TRBD1; v_gene: TRBV4-3; CDR3aa: CASSWRQGRSGYTF; CDR3nt: TGCGCCAGCAGCTGGCGACAGGGGAGGAGTGGCTACACCTTC
abundance: NA; j_gene: TRBJ2-7; d_gene: TRBD1; v_gene: TRBV10-3; CDR3aa: CAINRQGPSYEQYF; CDR3nt: TGTGCCATCAACCGACAGGGGCCGTCCTACGAGCAGTACTTC
abundance: NA; j_gene: TRBJ2-7; d_gene: NA; v_gene: TRBV5-4; CDR3aa: CASSLEDGNEQYF; CDR3nt: TGTGCCAGCAGCTTGGAAGACGGGAACGAGCAGTACTTC
abundance: few; j_gene: TRBJ1-3; d_gene: NA; v_gene: TRBV2; CDR3aa: CASDDSSGNTIYF; CDR3nt: TGTGCCAGCGACGACAGTTCTGGAAACACCATATATTTT
abundance: NA; j_gene: TRBJ2-1; d_gene: NA; v_gene: TRBV28; CDR3aa: CASSAGTTFNEQFF; CDR3nt: TGTGCCAGCAGTGCCGGGACAACCTTTAATGAGCAGTTCTTC
abundance: NA; j_gene: TRBJ1-1; d_gene: NA; v_gene: TRBV4-3; CDR3aa: CASSQIRGSTEAFF; CDR3nt: TGCGCCAGCAGCCAAATAAGGGGAAGTACTGAAGCTTTCTTT
abundance: NA; j_gene: TRBJ1-2; d_gene: NA; v_gene: TRBV6-6; CDR3aa: CASSPTGTDYGYTF; CDR3nt: TGTGCCAGCAGTCCTACAGGGACTGACTATGGCTACACCTTC
abundance: NA; j_gene: TRBJ1-1; d_gene: TRBD1; v_gene: TRBV5-1; CDR3aa: CASSWAGTGGNTEAFF; CDR3nt: TGCGCCAGCAGCTGGGCCGGGACAGGGGGAAACACTGAAGCTTTCTTT
abundance: NA; j_gene: TRBJ2-7; d_gene: TRBD2; v_gene: TRBV11-2; CDR3aa: CASSLGGGRAYEQYF; CDR3nt: TGTGCCAGCAGCTTAGGCGGCGGGAGAGCCTACGAGCAGTACTTC
abundance: NA; j_gene: TRBJ1-1; d_gene: TRBD1; v_gene: TRBV9; CDR3aa: CASSLDRGHVPYTEAFF; CDR3nt: TGTGCCAGCAGCCTCGACAGGGGGCATGTTCCCTACACTGAAGCTTTCTTT
abundance: NA; j_gene: TRBJ2-1; d_gene: NA; v_gene: TRBV11-2; CDR3aa: CASSLMGQYNEQFF; CDR3nt: TGTGCCAGCAGCTTAATGGGCCAGTACAATGAGCAGTTCTTC
abundance: NA; j_gene: TRBJ2-7; d_gene: NA; v_gene: TRBV7-9; CDR3aa: CASSSDLRAEQYF; CDR3nt: TGTGCCAGCAGTTCAGATCTGCGGGCCGAGCAGTACTTC
abundance: few; j_gene: TRBJ1-1; d_gene: NA; v_gene: TRBV7-9; CDR3aa: CASEGPLNTEAFF; CDR3nt: TGTGCCAGCGAGGGACCCCTCAACACTGAAGCTTTCTTT
abundance: NA; j_gene: TRBJ2-1; d_gene: TRBD2; v_gene: TRBV29-1; CDR3aa: CSVDLGTSVNNEQFF; CDR3nt: TGCAGCGTTGATCTCGGGACTAGCGTCAACAATGAGCAGTTCTTC
abundance: NA; j_gene: TRBJ2-4; d_gene: NA; v_gene: TRBV7-9; CDR3aa: CASISPGPKNIQYF; CDR3nt: TGTGCCAGTATCTCCCCGGGGCCCAAAAACATTCAGTACTTC
abundance: NA; j_gene: TRBJ2-1; d_gene: TRBD1; v_gene: TRBV7-2; CDR3aa: CASSLPGQGRTYNEQFF; CDR3nt: TGTGCCAGCAGCTTACCCGGACAGGGGAGAACCTACAATGAGCAGTTCTTC
abundance: NA; j_gene: TRBJ2-7; d_gene: NA; v_gene: TRBV13; CDR3aa: CASSLAGGHAYEQYF; CDR3nt: TGTGCCAGCAGCTTAGCTGGGGGCCACGCCTACGAGCAGTACTTC
abundance: NA; j_gene: TRBJ2-5; d_gene: NA; v_gene: TRBV6-5; CDR3aa: CASSYERETQYF; CDR3nt: TGTGCCAGCAGTTATGAGAGGGAGACCCAGTACTTC
abundance: NA; j_gene: TRBJ2-3; d_gene: NA; v_gene: TRBV9; CDR3aa: CASSDQITDTQYF; CDR3nt: TGTGCCAGCAGCGACCAGATCACAGATACGCAGTATTTT
abundance: NA; j_gene: TRBJ2-5; d_gene: TRBD1; v_gene: TRBV7-9; CDR3aa: CASSLPQGGETQYF; CDR3nt: TGTGCCAGCAGCTTACCACAGGGGGGAGAGACCCAGTACTTC
abundance: NA; j_gene: TRBJ2-1; d_gene: TRBD2; v_gene: TRBV28; CDR3aa: CASSRLAGVVNEQFF; CDR3nt: TGTGCCAGCAGTCGACTAGCGGGAGTTGTGAATGAGCAGTTCTTC
abundance: NA; j_gene: TRBJ2-3; d_gene: NA; v_gene: TRBV6-4; CDR3aa: CASSDSDRWKADTQYF; CDR3nt: TGTGCCAGCAGTGACTCTGACAGGTGGAAGGCAGATACGCAGTATTTT